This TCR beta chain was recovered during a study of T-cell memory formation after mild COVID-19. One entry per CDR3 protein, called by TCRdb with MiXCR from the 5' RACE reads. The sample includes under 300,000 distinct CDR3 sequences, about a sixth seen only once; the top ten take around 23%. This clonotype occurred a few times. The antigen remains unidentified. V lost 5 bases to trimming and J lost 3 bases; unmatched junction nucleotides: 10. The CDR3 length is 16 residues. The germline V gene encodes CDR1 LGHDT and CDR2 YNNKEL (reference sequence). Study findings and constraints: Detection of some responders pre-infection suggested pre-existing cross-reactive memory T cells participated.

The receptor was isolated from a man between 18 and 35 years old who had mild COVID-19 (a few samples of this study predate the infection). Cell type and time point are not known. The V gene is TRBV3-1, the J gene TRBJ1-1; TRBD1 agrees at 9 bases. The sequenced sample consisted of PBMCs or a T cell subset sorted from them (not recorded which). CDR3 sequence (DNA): TGTGCCAGCAGCTCTTCGGGACAGGGCAGGGACACTGAAGCTTTCTTT. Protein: CASSSSGQGRDTEAFF.